The 13 T cell receptor beta chains below were found in one sample sequenced in a study of circulating and synovial CD4+ cells in juvenile arthritis. TCRdb's table, derived via immunoSEQ multiplex PCR, lists solely in-frame clones and lacks some. The data show about 3,800 clones, about 80% seen once. Sequencing was performed on CD4+ T cells from synovial fluid. Receptors originate from a human donor with juvenile idiopathic arthritis.

The rearrangement joins TRBV2 to TRBJ1-5; no firm D call. Looked up from germline, CDR1 is SNHLY and CDR2 is FYNNEI. The CDR3 sequence is 13 residues long. V lost 6 bases and J lost 8, with 14 bases in between. CDR3 protein: CASRAEVEKPQHF. In DNA form, the CDR3 reads TGTGCCAGCAGGGCCGAGGTTGAGAAGCCCCAGCATTTT.

The rearrangement uses TRBV14 and TRBJ2-1; TRBD2 is a possible D gene (6 bases). Deletions cut 0 bases from V and 6 bases from J, with 21 bases between. The germline gives CDR1 SGHDN, CDR2 FVKESK. The CDR3 runs to 18 residues. This chain's CDR3 is CASSQDRSVTGRSNEQFF. Written as DNA, the CDR3 is TGTGCCAGCAGCCAAGATCGGTCGGTCACGGGGAGGAGCAATGAGCAGTTCTTC.

The chain links TRBV14 to TRBJ2-5; D is undetermined. The germline V gene encodes CDR1 SGHDN and CDR2 FVKESK. Trimming stripped 2 bases from V and 3 bases from J, with 7 bases between. The CDR3 is made up of 13 amino acids. CDR3 bases: TGTGCCAGCAGCCAAAGACTGAAAGAGACCCAGTACTTC. Translated, it gives CASSQRLKETQYF.

The rearrangement uses TRBV28 and TRBJ1-1, with 8 positions matching TRBD1. The CDR3 has 15 amino acids. The germline V gene encodes CDR1 MDHEN and CDR2 SYDVKM. V was clipped by 1 base and J by 6 bases; unmatched bases: 7. CDR3 protein: CASSLYQGANSEAFF. The DNA of the CDR3 is TGTGCCAGCAGTTTATATCAGGGGGCCAACTCTGAAGCTTTCTTT.

This clone was detected a few times. This chain uses TRBV27 with TRBJ2-6, with no clear D. In germline, CDR1 is MNHEY, CDR2 SMNVEV (reference sequence). Between the trimmed V and J ends, which lost 5 bases and 4 bases, there was a span of 12 bases. The CDR3 has 15 amino acids. The CDR3 coding sequence is TGTGCCAGCAGTCTCCGGTGGTCCGGGGCCAACGTCCTGACTTTC. Translation gives CASSLRWSGANVLTF.

This chain uses TRBV4-1 with TRBJ2-1; perhaps TRBD1 as D (5 bases). Per germline, CDR1 MGHRA and CDR2 YSYEKL. The CDR3 has 14 residues. Trimming took 0 bases from V and 15 from J, leaving 18 bases between them. CDR3 protein: CASSQEVRERMPFF. Here the CDR3 DNA reads TGCGCCAGCAGCCAAGAAGTCAGGGAACGAATGCCGTTCTTC.

This clone was recorded a few times. V gene TRBV12-5 combines with J gene TRBJ2-1; D perhaps matches TRBD2 (6 bases). The CDR3 sequence is 16 residues long. The V and J ends lost 5 bases and 6 bases respectively, with 20 bases between them. Germline V gene sequence: CDR1 LGHNT, CDR2 FRNRAP. Written as DNA, the CDR3 is TGTGCTAGTGGTAGTCCACCGGGGGAGCGACGCAATGAGCAGTTCTTC. This codes for CASGSPPGERRNEQFF.

The rearrangement uses TRBV7-9 and TRBJ2-1; 9 nucleotides line up with TRBD2. Germline trimming cut 2 bases from V and 6 bases from J; bases unmatched to any gene: 5. CDR1 and CDR2 from the germline V gene are SEHNR and FQNEAQ (reference sequence). The CDR3 extends over 15 amino acids. The CDR3 bases are TGTGCCAGCAGCTTAAGGGCGGGAGGGGGCAATGAGCAGTTCTTC. Amino acids: CASSLRAGGGNEQFF.

This chain uses TRBV6-1 with TRBJ2-1; perhaps TRBD2 as D (6 bases). The V end was cut by 2 bases, the J end by 3 bases, with 11 bases between. Germline V gene lookup returns CDR1 MNHNS and CDR2 SASEGT. CDR3 length equals 15 residues. The CDR3 DNA follows: TGTGCCAGCAGTGAACTAGCGAGGGGCTACAATGAGCAGTTCTTC. Residues: CASSELARGYNEQFF.

The J gene is TRBJ2-7, the V gene TRBV7-9; 14 nucleotides agree with TRBD2. The CDR3 is 18 residues long. Germline loops: CDR1 SEHNR, CDR2 FQNEAQ (reference sequence). Unmatched junction bases numbered 8, after V lost 1 base and J lost 3 bases. This CDR3 is CASSLVPPGLAGVYEQYF. In nucleotides, the CDR3 is TGTGCCAGCAGCTTAGTCCCGCCGGGACTAGCGGGAGTCTACGAGCAGTACTTC.

The rearrangement links TRBV6-4 to TRBJ2-1; 10 nucleotides match TRBD2. The CDR3 is 15 residues long. The ends lost 6 bases at V and 5 bases at J; junction bases unmatched: 7. CDR1 and CDR2 (germline): MRHNA, SNTAGT. The CDR3 DNA follows: TGTGCCAGCAGCCTGGGGACTAGCGCGGACAATGAGCAGTTCTTC. Protein: CASSLGTSADNEQFF.

The chain couples TRBV7-2 to TRBJ2-6; 10 bases are a match to TRBD1. The CDR3 runs to 19 residues. Germline CDR1 SGHTA, CDR2 FQGNSA. V shed 1 base and J 4 bases; nucleotides not matched to a gene: 10. Here the CDR3 DNA reads TGTGCCAGCAGCTTAGAGGGGGGGACAGGGGCGCGAGGGGCCAACGTCCTGACTTTC. This gives the protein CASSLEGGTGARGANVLTF.

The rearrangement links TRBV6-5 to TRBJ2-7; D possibly corresponds to TRBD1 (5 bases). Trimming removed 5 bases from V and 6 bases from J, with 17 bases in between. This CDR3 contains 14 residues. In germline, CDR1 is MNHEY, CDR2 SVGAGI. The DNA of the CDR3 is TGTGCCAGCAGTACGTCACCAGGACAACTCGAGCAGTACTTC. It specifies CASSTSPGQLEQYF.